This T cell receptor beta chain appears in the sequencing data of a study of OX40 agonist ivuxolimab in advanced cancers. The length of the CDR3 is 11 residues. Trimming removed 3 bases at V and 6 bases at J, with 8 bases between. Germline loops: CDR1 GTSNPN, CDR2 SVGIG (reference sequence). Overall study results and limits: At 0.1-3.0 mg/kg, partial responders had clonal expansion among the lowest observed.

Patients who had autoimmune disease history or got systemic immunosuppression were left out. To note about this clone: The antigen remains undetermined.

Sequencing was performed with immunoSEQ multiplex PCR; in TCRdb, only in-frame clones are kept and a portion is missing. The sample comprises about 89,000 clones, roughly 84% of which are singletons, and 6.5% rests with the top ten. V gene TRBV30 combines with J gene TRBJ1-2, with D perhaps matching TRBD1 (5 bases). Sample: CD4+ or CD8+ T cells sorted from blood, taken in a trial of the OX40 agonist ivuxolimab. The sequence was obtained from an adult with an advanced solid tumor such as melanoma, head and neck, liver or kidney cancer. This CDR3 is CAWSPGDGYTF. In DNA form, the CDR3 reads TGTGCCTGGAGCCCGGGGGATGGCTACACCTTC.